One and the same sample provided the 4 T cell receptor beta chains below, sequenced in a study of cytomegalovirus exposure and HLA in healthy donors. PCR primers comprised 60 Vbeta and 13 Jbeta primers. Here immunoSEQ multiplex PCR was the method, and the copy in TCRdb shows in-frame clones only, minus some. The table lists around 70,000 clones, just under 80% of them singletons. The sequencing input was PBMCs. Receptors were obtained from a woman between 40 and 55 years old in good health and CMV-seropositive.

CDR3 amino acids: CASSLRRGQETQYF. In nucleotides, the CDR3 is TGTGCCAGCAGTTTACGGCGGGGCCAAGAGACCCAGTACTTC. V and J are TRBV28 and TRBJ2-5; D is possibly TRBD2 (6 bases). The CDR3 contains 14 residues. V was clipped by 2 bases and J by 1 base, with 8 bases between them. Germline loops: CDR1 MDHEN, CDR2 SYDVKM.

The chain combines TRBV7-2 with TRBJ2-2; weak D call: TRBD2 (6 bases). Per the germline V gene, CDR1 is SGHTA and CDR2 is FQGNSA. CDR3 length: 13 residues. Trimming took off 5 bases at V and 6 bases at J, with 10 bases between the two ends. The CDR3 loop reads CASSLGLAGELFF. In nucleotides, the CDR3 is TGTGCCAGCAGCCTGGGACTCGCCGGGGAGCTGTTTTTT.

The table lists this clone with many counts. The chain combines TRBV6-5 with TRBJ1-1, with D tentatively TRBD1 (5 bases). V was cut by 0 bases and J by 5 bases, with 13 bases left in between. CDR1 is MNHEY, CDR2 SVGAGI, per germline. CDR3 size: 15 residues. Here the CDR3 DNA reads TGTGCCAGCAGTTACTCGACAGTTTTTGGGACTGAAGCTTTCTTT. It translates to CASSYSTVFGTEAFF.

This rearrangement joins TRBV7-9 to TRBJ1-1; no clear D gene. This CDR3 comprises 16 residues. Germline lookup yields CDR1 SEHNR and CDR2 FQNEAQ (reference sequence). Trimming took off 5 bases at V and 3 bases at J, with 19 bases between the two ends. CDR3 bases: TGTGCCAGCAGCCCCCCGGGTTGGCTTGGGTACACTGAAGCTTTCTTT. Translating it yields CASSPPGWLGYTEAFF.